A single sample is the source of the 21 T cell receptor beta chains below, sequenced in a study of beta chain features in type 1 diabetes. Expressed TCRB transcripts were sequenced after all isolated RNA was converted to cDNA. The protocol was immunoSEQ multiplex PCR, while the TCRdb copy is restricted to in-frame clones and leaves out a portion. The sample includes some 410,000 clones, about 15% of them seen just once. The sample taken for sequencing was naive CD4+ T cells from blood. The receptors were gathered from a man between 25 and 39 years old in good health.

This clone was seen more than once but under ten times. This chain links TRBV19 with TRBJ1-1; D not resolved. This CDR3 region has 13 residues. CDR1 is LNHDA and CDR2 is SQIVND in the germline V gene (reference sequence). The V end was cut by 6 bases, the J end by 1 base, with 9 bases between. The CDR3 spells CASSGHKNTEAFF. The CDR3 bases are TGTGCCAGTAGCGGCCACAAGAACACTGAAGCTTTCTTT.

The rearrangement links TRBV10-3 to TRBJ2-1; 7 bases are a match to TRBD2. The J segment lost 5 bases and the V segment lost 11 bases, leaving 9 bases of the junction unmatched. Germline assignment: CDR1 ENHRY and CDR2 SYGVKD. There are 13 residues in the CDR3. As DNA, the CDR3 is TGTGCCTTCCGGGGCGCGGGGGACAATGAGCAGTTCTTC. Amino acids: CAFRGAGDNEQFF.

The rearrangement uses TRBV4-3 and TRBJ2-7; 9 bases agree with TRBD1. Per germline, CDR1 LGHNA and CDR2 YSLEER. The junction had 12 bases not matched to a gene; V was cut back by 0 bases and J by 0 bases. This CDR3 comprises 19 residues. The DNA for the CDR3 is TGCGCCAGCAGCCAAGATGGGCCTACAGGGGGCCGAAGCTCCTACGAGCAGTACTTC. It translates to CASSQDGPTGGRSSYEQYF.

The CDR3 spells CASSQGTGGETQYF. The CDR3 nucleotides read TGCGCCAGCAGCCAAGGCACGGGGGGAGAGACCCAGTACTTC. This chain links TRBV4-3 with TRBJ2-5; 7 bases line up with TRBD2. The CDR3 totals 14 residues. The germline CDR1 and CDR2 sequences are LGHNA and YSLEER. Unmatched junction bases numbered 3, after V lost 1 base and J lost 4 bases.

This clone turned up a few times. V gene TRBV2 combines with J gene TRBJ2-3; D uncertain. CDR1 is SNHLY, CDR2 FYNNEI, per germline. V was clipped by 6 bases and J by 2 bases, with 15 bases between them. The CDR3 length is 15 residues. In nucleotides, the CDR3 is TGTGCCAGCAGCAGATCGCTCACGGCCACAGATACGCAGTATTTT. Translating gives CASSRSLTATDTQYF.

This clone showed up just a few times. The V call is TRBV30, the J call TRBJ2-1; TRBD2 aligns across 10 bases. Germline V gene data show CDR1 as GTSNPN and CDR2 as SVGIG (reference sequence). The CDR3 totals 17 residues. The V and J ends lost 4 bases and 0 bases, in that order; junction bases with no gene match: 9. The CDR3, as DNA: TGTGCCTGGACAGGTAGTTCTAGCGGGAGCTCCTACAATGAGCAGTTCTTC. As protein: CAWTGSSSGSSYNEQFF. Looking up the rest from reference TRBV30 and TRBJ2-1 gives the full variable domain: SQTIHQWPATLVQPVGSPLSLECTVEGTSNPNLYWYRQAAGRGLQLLFYSVGIGQISSEVPQNLSASRPQDRQFILSSKKLLLSDSGFYLCAWTGSSSGSSYNEQFFGPGTRLTVL.

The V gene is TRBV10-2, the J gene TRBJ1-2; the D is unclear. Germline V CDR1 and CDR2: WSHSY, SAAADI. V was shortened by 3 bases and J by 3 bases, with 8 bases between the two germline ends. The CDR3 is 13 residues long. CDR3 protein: CASSDGGDYGYTF. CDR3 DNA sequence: TGCGCCAGCAGTGACGGTGGGGACTATGGCTACACCTTC.

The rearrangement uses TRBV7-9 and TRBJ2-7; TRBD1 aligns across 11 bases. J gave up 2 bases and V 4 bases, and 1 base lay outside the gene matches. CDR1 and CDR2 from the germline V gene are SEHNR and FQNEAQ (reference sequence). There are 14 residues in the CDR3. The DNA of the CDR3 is TGTGCCAGCAGCTCGGGACAGGGGGCCTACGAGCAGTACTTC. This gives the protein CASSSGQGAYEQYF.

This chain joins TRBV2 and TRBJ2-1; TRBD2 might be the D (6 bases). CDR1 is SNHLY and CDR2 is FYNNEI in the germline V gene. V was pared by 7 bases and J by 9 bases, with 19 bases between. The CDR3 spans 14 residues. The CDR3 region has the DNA TGTGCCAGCATTCCGGGAACGATCGGGAGTGAGCAGTTCTTC. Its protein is CASIPGTIGSEQFF.

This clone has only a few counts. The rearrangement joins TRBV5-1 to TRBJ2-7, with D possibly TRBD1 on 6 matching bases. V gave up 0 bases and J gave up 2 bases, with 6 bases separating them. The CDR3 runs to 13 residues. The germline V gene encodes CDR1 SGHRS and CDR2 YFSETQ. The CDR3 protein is CASSLEGAYEQYF. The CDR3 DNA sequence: TGCGCCAGCAGCTTGGAGGGGGCCTACGAGCAGTACTTC.

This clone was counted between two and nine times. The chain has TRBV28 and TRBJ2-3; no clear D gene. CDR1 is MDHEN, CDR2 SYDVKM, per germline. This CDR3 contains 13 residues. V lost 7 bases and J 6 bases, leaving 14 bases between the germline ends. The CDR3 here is CASMPSPEDTQYF. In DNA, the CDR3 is TGTGCCAGCATGCCCTCCCCCGAGGATACGCAGTATTTT.

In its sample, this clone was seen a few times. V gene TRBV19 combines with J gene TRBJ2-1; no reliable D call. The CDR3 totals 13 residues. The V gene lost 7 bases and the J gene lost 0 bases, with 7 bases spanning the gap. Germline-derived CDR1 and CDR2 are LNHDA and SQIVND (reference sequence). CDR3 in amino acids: CASTRDSYNEQFF. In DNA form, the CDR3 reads TGTGCCAGTACCCGAGACTCCTACAATGAGCAGTTCTTC.

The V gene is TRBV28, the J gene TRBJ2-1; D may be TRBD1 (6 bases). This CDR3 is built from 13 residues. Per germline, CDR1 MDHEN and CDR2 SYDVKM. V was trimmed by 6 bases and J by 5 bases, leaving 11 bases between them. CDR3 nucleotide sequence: TGTGCCAGCAGAAGGGGGATCGACAATGAGCAGTTCTTC. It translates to CASRRGIDNEQFF. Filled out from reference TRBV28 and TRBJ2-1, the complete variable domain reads DVKVTQSSRYLVKRTGEKVFLECVQDMDHENMFWYRQDPGLGLRLIYFSYDVKMKEKGDIPEGYSVSREKKERFSLILESASTNQTSMYLCASRRGIDNEQFFGPGTRLTVL.

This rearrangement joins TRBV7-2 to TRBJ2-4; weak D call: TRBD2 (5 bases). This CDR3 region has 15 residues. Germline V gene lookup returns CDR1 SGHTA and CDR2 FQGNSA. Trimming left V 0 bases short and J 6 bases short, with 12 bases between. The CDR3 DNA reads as TGTGCCAGCAGCTTAGCGGTCGGGATTAGAAACATTCAGTACTTC. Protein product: CASSLAVGIRNIQYF.

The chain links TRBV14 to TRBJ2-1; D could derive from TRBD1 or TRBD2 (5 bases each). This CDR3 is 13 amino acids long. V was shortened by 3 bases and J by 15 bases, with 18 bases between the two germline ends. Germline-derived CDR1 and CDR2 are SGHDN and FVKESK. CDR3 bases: TGTGCCAGCAGCCACCTACCGGTGGGGACCCTGTTCTTC. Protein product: CASSHLPVGTLFF.

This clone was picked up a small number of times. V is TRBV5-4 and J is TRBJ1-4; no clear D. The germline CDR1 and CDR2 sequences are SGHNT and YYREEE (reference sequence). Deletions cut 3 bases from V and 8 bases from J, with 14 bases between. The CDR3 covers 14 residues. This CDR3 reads CASSSKDGVEKLFF. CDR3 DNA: TGTGCCAGCAGCTCCAAGGACGGAGTGGAAAAACTGTTTTTT. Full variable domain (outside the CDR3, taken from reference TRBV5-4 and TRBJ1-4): ETGVTQSPTHLIKTRGQQVTLRCSSQSGHNTVSWYQQALGQGPQFIFQYYREEENGRGNFPPRFSGLQFPNYSSELNVNALELDDSALYLCASSSKDGVEKLFFGSGTQLSVL.

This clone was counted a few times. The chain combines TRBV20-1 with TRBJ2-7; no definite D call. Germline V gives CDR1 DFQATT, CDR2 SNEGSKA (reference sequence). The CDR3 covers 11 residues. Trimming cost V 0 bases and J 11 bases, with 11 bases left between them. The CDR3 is CSARDTRSEYV. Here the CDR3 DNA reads TGCAGTGCTAGAGATACTCGCAGCGAGTACGTC.

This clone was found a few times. CDR3 region: CALAPTAGNTIYF. The CDR3, as DNA: TGTGCCCTGGCTCCGACAGCTGGAAACACCATATATTTT. This rearrangement joins TRBV30 to TRBJ1-3, with D tentatively TRBD1 (5 bases). The germline CDR1 and CDR2 sequences are GTSNPN and SVGIG (reference sequence). With 8 bases removed from V and 2 bases from J, the gap between germline ends came to 13 bases. CDR3 length: 13 residues.

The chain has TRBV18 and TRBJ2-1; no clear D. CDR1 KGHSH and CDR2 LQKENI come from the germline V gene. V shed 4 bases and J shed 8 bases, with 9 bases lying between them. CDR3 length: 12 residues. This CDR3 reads CASSQGGDEQFF. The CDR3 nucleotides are TGTGCCAGCTCACAAGGTGGCGATGAGCAGTTCTTC.

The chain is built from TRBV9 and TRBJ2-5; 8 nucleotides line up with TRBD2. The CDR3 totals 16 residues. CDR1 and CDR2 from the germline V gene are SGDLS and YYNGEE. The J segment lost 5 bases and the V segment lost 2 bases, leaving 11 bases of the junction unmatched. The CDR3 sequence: CASSVTSGPVGETQYF. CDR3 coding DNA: TGTGCCAGCAGCGTTACTAGCGGCCCAGTGGGGGAGACCCAGTACTTC.

As DNA, the CDR3 is TGTGCCAGCAGCGTAGCTCCCGTGAACACTGAAGCTTTCTTT. Protein: CASSVAPVNTEAFF. The chain combines TRBV9 with TRBJ1-1; D is ambiguous. CDR1 is SGDLS and CDR2 is YYNGEE in the germline V gene. V shed 0 bases and J shed 0 bases, with 6 bases lying between them. The CDR3 has 14 amino acids.